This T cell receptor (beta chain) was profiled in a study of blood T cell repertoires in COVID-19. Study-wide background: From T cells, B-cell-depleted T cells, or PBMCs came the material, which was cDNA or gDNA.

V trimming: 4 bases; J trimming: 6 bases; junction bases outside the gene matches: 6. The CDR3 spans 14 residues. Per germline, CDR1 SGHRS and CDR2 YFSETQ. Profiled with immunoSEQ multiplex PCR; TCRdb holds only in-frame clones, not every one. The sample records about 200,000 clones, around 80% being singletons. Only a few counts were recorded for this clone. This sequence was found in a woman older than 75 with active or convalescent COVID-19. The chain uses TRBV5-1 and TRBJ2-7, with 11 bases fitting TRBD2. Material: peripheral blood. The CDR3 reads CASSTTSGAPEQYF. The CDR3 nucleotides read TGCGCCAGCAGCACGACTAGCGGGGCCCCCGAGCAGTACTTC.